This record covers a single T cell receptor beta chain. Its target is unknown. The CDR3 length is 13 residues. CDR1 is GTSNPN, CDR2 SVGIG, per germline (reference sequence). Trimming removed 3 bases at V and 7 bases at J, with 12 bases between. Naive CD4+ T cells were purified with Tregs depleted by CD25. Study conclusions and caveats: Tumor memory CD4+ T cell TCR gene usage was found to cluster with blood and lymph node memory CD4+ cells and with lymph node naive CD4+ cells.

Semi-nested PCR with Nested Universal Primer A followed constant-region reverse priming of full-length variable regions. MiXCR, run by TCRdb on the 5' RACE reads, gives a single entry per CDR3 protein. This sample has tens of thousands of distinct CDR3 sequences; 17% occur once, and the top ten carry 2% to 2.5%. Sequencing was carried out using naive CD4+ T cells sorted from blood. Noted subset: naive CD4+ T cells, CD4+CD45RA+CD25-. The TCR originated in a female donor with breast cancer. The chain uses TRBV30 and TRBJ2-2, with unresolved D. The CDR3 loop reads CAWSAYGNGELFF. Written as DNA, the CDR3 is TGTGCCTGGAGCGCGTACGGTAACGGGGAGCTGTTTTTT.